This T cell receptor (beta chain) was recorded in a study of patients and donors after allogeneic stem cell transplantation. TCRdb reanalysed the RT-PCR reads using MiXCR and keeps one entry per CDR3 protein. In the table there are approximately 99,000 distinct CDR3 sequences, 35% of which are singletons. This clonotype was observed a few times. The CDR3 runs 12 residues. V lost 5 bases and J lost 7; bases outside the gene matches: 4. Germline CDR1 and CDR2: SGHTA and FQGNSA. The sample comprised blood, either unsorted or a sorted T cell fraction (not recorded which). This receptor was identified in a human donor who was either an allogeneic HSCT recipient or a stem cell or donor lymphocyte infusion donor (not recorded which). It is not recorded whose cells these are; they may come from a transplant donor. This rearrangement joins TRBV7-2 to TRBJ1-1; 7 bases align to TRBD1. CDR3 sequence reads: CASSETGVEAFF. In DNA form, the CDR3 reads TGTGCCAGCAGCGAAACAGGGGTTGAAGCTTTCTTT. Full variable domain (missing parts from reference TRBV7-2 and TRBJ1-1): GAGVSQSPSNKVTEKGKDVELRCDPISGHTALYWYRQSLGQGLEFLIYFQGNSAPDKSGLPSDRFSAERTGGSVSTLTIQRTQQEDSAVYLCASSETGVEAFFGQGTRLTVV.